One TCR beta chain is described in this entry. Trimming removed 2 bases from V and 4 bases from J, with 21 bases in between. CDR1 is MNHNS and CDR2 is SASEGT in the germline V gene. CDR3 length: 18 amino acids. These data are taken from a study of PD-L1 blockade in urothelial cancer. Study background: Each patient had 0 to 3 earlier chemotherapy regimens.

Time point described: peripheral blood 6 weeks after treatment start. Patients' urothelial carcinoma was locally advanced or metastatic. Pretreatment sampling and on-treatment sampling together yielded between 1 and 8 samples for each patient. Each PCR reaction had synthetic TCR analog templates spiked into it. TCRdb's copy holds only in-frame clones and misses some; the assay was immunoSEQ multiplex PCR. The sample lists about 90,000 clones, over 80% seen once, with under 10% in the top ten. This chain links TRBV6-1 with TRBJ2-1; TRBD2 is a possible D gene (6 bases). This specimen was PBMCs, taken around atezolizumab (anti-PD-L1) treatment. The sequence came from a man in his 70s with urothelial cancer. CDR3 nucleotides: TGTGCCAGCAGTGAATTGTGGGTGACGGCGGGATCTTACAATGAGCAGTTCTTC. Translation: CASSELWVTAGSYNEQFF.